The next 32 T cell receptor beta chains were all read from a single sample in a study of PD-L1 blockade in urothelial cancer. This sample's time point: peripheral blood 6 weeks after treatment start. Profiled with immunoSEQ multiplex PCR; TCRdb holds only in-frame clones, not every one. The table lists approximately 91,000 clones, less than 85% of them singletons. This specimen was PBMCs, taken around atezolizumab (anti-PD-L1) treatment. These receptors were taken from a man aged 70 or older with urothelial cancer.

V and J are TRBV6-5 and TRBJ1-4; 9 nucleotides agree with TRBD1. Germline CDR1 and CDR2: MNHEY and SVGAGI. V gave up 6 bases and J gave up 5 bases; unmatched junction bases: 7. The CDR3 runs 15 residues. This CDR3 reads CASRRTGDANEKLFF. The DNA for the CDR3 is TGTGCCAGCAGGCGGACAGGGGACGCCAATGAAAAACTGTTTTTT.

V usage is TRBV19 and J usage is TRBJ2-7, with 11 bases aligning to TRBD2. This CDR3 has 14 residues. With 1 base clipped from V and 4 bases from J, the junction kept 0 bases outside the gene matches. Germline loops: CDR1 LNHDA, CDR2 SQIVND (reference sequence). CDR3 DNA: TGTGCCAGTAGTATAGCTAGCGGGAGGTACGAGCAGTACTTC. The encoded protein is CASSIASGRYEQYF.

The rearrangement uses TRBV9 and TRBJ2-1, with 10 bases lining up with TRBD2. The CDR3 extends over 15 amino acids. J lost 5 bases, V lost 3 bases, and 5 bases had no gene match. Germline V lookup: CDR1 SGDLS, CDR2 YYNGEE. CDR3 sequence reads: CASSELAGLNNEQFF. The CDR3 DNA reads as TGTGCCAGCAGCGAACTAGCGGGACTCAACAATGAGCAGTTCTTC.

This clone was picked up one time. The V call is TRBV19, the J call TRBJ2-1; TRBD2 matches at 12 bases. Losses at the gene ends were 6 bases for V and 0 bases for J; bases not matched to a gene: 15. Germline CDR1 LNHDA, CDR2 SQIVND (reference sequence). The CDR3 totals 20 residues. The CDR3 DNA follows: TGTGCCAGTAGGAGAGGGTCGGGACTAGCGGGCGCTAGCTCCTACAATGAGCAGTTCTTC. Amino acid sequence: CASRRGSGLAGASSYNEQFF.

The chain combines TRBV15 with TRBJ2-7, with a weak D call TRBD2 (5 bases). This CDR3 is built from 14 residues. Germline V gives CDR1 LNHNV, CDR2 YYDKDF (reference sequence). The germline V and J ends were trimmed by 1 base and 0 bases, with 7 bases remaining between them. CDR3 region: CATSRGRSSYEQYF. CDR3 bases: TGTGCCACCAGCAGAGGGAGGAGCTCCTACGAGCAGTACTTC.

In regard to this clone: A much larger clone differs from this one at a single base, so this may be a read error. The chain links TRBV27 to TRBJ2-3; tentative D call: TRBD2 (6 bases). The CDR3 spans 14 residues. Germline loops: CDR1 MNHEY, CDR2 SMNVEV (reference sequence). V was pared by 4 bases and J by 4 bases, with 12 bases between. As DNA, the CDR3 is TGTGCCAGCAGTTGGGGGGACCTCCCAGATACGCAGTATTTT. Translating it yields CASSWGDLPDTQYF.

The chain combines TRBV7-2 with TRBJ1-2; 7 bases line up with TRBD1. Germline V gives CDR1 SGHTA, CDR2 FQGNSA. Germline trimming cut 1 base from V and 4 bases from J; bases unmatched to any gene: 12. This CDR3 is 17 amino acids long. CDR3 DNA: TGTGCCAGCAGCTTAGTGTCCAGGTCTGCAGGGGGCTATGGCTACACCTTC. It codes for CASSLVSRSAGGYGYTF. Together with reference TRBV7-2 and TRBJ1-2, the CDR3 gives the full variable domain: GAGVSQSPSNKVTEKGKDVELRCDPISGHTALYWYRQSLGQGLEFLIYFQGNSAPDKSGLPSDRFSAERTGGSVSTLTIQRTQQEDSAVYLCASSLVSRSAGGYGYTFGSGTRLTVV.

This clone was seen at least ten times. The chain carries TRBV27 and TRBJ1-1; D is unclear. The CDR3 is made up of 14 amino acids. Germline assignment: CDR1 MNHEY and CDR2 SMNVEV (reference sequence). Trimming removed 6 bases at V and 1 base at J, with 12 bases between. In nucleotides, the CDR3 is TGTGCCAGCAGCATTTCCCCAGGGAACACTGAAGCTTTCTTT. It translates to CASSISPGNTEAFF.

The V and J genes are TRBV7-2 and TRBJ1-2; D call uncertain. Trimming took off 1 base at V and 8 bases at J, with 14 bases between the two ends. Germline V gene sequence: CDR1 SGHTA, CDR2 FQGNSA. The CDR3 spans 14 residues. CDR3 amino acids: CASSLGAGLQGYTF. The CDR3 coding sequence is TGTGCCAGCAGCTTAGGAGCTGGGCTACAGGGCTACACCTTC.

This sequence joins TRBV5-4 and TRBJ1-2; D is possibly TRBD1 (5 bases). Germline V gives CDR1 SGHNT, CDR2 YYREEE (reference sequence). Trimming removed 1 base from V and 4 bases from J, with 8 bases in between. The CDR3 sequence is 13 residues long. The CDR3 bases are TGTGCCAGCAGCTTGAGGACACTCTATGGCTACACCTTC. Protein: CASSLRTLYGYTF.

This clone showed up just a few times. This chain uses TRBV5-1 with TRBJ2-3, with a possible D match to TRBD2 (6 bases). V lost 2 bases and J lost 4, with 14 bases in between. The CDR3 covers 15 residues. Germline assignment: CDR1 SGHRS and CDR2 YFSETQ. CDR3 region: CASSLATSSADTQYF. DNA of the CDR3: TGCGCCAGCAGCTTAGCCACTAGCTCGGCAGATACGCAGTATTTT.

This rearrangement joins TRBV19 to TRBJ2-6; 13 bases are a match to TRBD2. Germline CDR1 reads LNHDA; CDR2 reads SQIVND (reference sequence). V trimming: 3 bases; J trimming: 0 bases; junction bases outside the gene matches: 2. The CDR3 is made up of 18 amino acids. The CDR3 loop reads CASSIGLAGDSGANVLTF. The CDR3 DNA sequence: TGTGCCAGTAGTATCGGACTAGCGGGGGACTCTGGGGCCAACGTCCTGACTTTC.

V gene TRBV2 combines with J gene TRBJ2-7; 8 bases map to TRBD2. CDR3 length: 15 amino acids. The germline V gene encodes CDR1 SNHLY and CDR2 FYNNEI. Unmatched junction bases numbered 7, after V lost 6 bases and J lost 0 bases. The CDR3 nucleotides are TGTGCCAGCAGGGGGAGCGGGGGCCTCTCCTACGAGCAGTACTTC. Translation: CASRGSGGLSYEQYF.

CDR3 bases: TGTGCCATCAGTGAGTCTCCGGTCCCGGACAGCCAAGAGACCCAGTACTTC. Residues: CAISESPVPDSQETQYF. This chain connects TRBV10-3 to TRBJ2-5; D might be TRBD1 (6 bases). Trimming pared 0 bases from V and 1 base from J, leaving 15 bases between. This CDR3 region has 17 residues. Germline V gives CDR1 ENHRY, CDR2 SYGVKD.

This chain links TRBV7-2 with TRBJ2-7, with D maybe TRBD1 (5 bases). In germline, CDR1 is SGHTA, CDR2 FQGNSA. V was trimmed by 1 base and J by 1 base, leaving 17 bases between them. The CDR3 has 17 amino acids. The CDR3 sequence is CASSLDQFRVDSYEQYF. The CDR3 DNA sequence: TGTGCCAGCAGCTTAGATCAGTTCAGGGTGGATTCCTACGAGCAGTACTTC.

V usage is TRBV11-2 and J usage is TRBJ2-7, with TRBD1 matching over 9 bases. The junction had 11 bases not matched to a gene; V was cut back by 5 bases and J by 6 bases. The CDR3 consists of 15 residues. In germline, CDR1 is SGHAT, CDR2 FQNNGV. The CDR3 coding sequence is TGTGCCAGCAGCGTACCGGGACAGGGCGCCGGCGAGCAGTACTTC. Translated: CASSVPGQGAGEQYF.

The chain employs TRBV4-2 and TRBJ2-2, with a possible D match to TRBD2 (6 bases). CDR3 length: 15 amino acids. Germline CDR1 and CDR2: LGHNA and YNFKEQ. V lost 4 bases to trimming and J lost 6 bases, with 15 bases between them. The CDR3 spells CASSREGRHSGELFF. The DNA for the CDR3 is TGTGCCAGCAGCCGAGAAGGGAGGCATTCCGGGGAGCTGTTTTTT.

This clone was counted between two and nine times. The chain couples TRBV11-3 to TRBJ2-7; TRBD1 matches at 8 bases. This CDR3 is built from 18 residues. CDR1 SGHNT and CDR2 YENEEA come from the germline V gene. The trim removed 5 bases at V and 6 bases at J, leaving 21 bases unmatched. CDR3 DNA: TGTGCCAGCAGCCAGAACACACCCATGACAGGGGCAGGTCTCGAGCAGTACTTC. This sequence encodes CASSQNTPMTGAGLEQYF.

The chain is built from TRBV7-3 and TRBJ2-3, with 8 bases fitting TRBD1. The CDR3 runs 15 residues. Germline V gene data show CDR1 as SGHTA and CDR2 as FQGTGA. J was trimmed by 2 bases and V by 4 bases; bases with no gene match: 5. CDR3 amino acids: CASSSRQGTTDTQYF. The CDR3 bases are TGTGCCAGCAGCTCCCGACAGGGGACCACAGATACGCAGTATTTT.

This chain uses TRBV28 with TRBJ1-3; 7 bases are a match to TRBD1. This CDR3 spans 15 amino acids. Germline V gene sequence: CDR1 MDHEN, CDR2 SYDVKM. Trimming took 5 bases from V and 2 from J; bases not matched to a gene: 6. The CDR3 loop is CASSIDRDPGNTIYF. DNA of the CDR3: TGTGCCAGCAGTATTGACAGGGATCCTGGAAACACCATATATTTT.

The rearrangement uses TRBV18 and TRBJ1-6; 7 positions agree with TRBD1. CDR1 is KGHSH, CDR2 LQKENI, per germline. The CDR3 spans 14 residues. Trimming removed 5 bases from V and 7 bases from J; junction bases left unmatched: 5. This CDR3 reads CASSKDRVNSPLHF. The CDR3 DNA sequence: TGTGCCAGCTCAAAAGACAGGGTAAATTCACCCCTCCACTTT.

This clone was seen once. CDR3 region: CASSLGAGNTEAFF. CDR3 nucleotide sequence: TGTGCCAGCAGCCTGGGGGCGGGGAACACTGAAGCTTTCTTT. J is TRBJ1-1 and V is TRBV5-6; D is perhaps TRBD1 (6 bases). The germline V gene has CDR1 SGHDT and CDR2 YYEEEE. The V and J ends lost 4 bases and 1 base respectively, with 11 bases between them. The CDR3 consists of 14 residues.

This sequence joins TRBV9 and TRBJ2-3; 9 nucleotides line up with TRBD1. CDR1 is SGDLS, CDR2 YYNGEE, per germline. CDR3 length equals 16 residues. Unmatched junction bases numbered 6, after V lost 4 bases and J lost 0 bases. In DNA form, the CDR3 reads TGTGCCAGCAGCCAGAGGACAGGGGAAAGCACAGATACGCAGTATTTT. Amino acids: CASSQRTGESTDTQYF.

The chain recombines TRBV5-1 with TRBJ2-7; 15 nucleotides line up with TRBD2. V shed 0 bases, J shed 6 bases, and the junction held 4 bases outside the gene matches. The germline gives CDR1 SGHRS, CDR2 YFSETQ. This CDR3 is 16 amino acids long. The CDR3 sequence is CASSLGTSGRAGEQYF. DNA for the CDR3: TGCGCCAGCAGCTTGGGGACTAGCGGGAGGGCTGGCGAGCAGTACTTC. Using reference TRBV5-1 and TRBJ2-7 for the parts outside the CDR3, the full variable domain is KAGVTQTPRYLIKTRGQQVTLSCSPISGHRSVSWYQQTPGQGLQFLFEYFSETQRNKGNFPGRFSGRQFSNSRSEMNVSTLELGDSALYLCASSLGTSGRAGEQYFGPGTRLTVT.

The J gene is TRBJ2-3, the V gene TRBV25-1, with TRBD2 identical over 10 bases. This CDR3 spans 15 amino acids. Trimming cost V 5 bases and J 3 bases; bases outside gene matches: 5. Germline values: CDR1 MGHDK, CDR2 SYGVNS. The CDR3 protein is CASSQAGGPTDTQYF. The CDR3 region has the DNA TGTGCCAGCAGTCAAGCGGGGGGGCCGACAGATACGCAGTATTTT.

This clone has just one count. V is TRBV19 and J is TRBJ2-5; 7 bases match TRBD1. This CDR3 spans 14 amino acids. Germline assignment: CDR1 LNHDA and CDR2 SQIVND (reference sequence). The J segment lost 5 bases and the V segment lost 4 bases, leaving 7 bases of the junction unmatched. The DNA for the CDR3 is TGTGCCAGTAGTACTCTAGGGGGCGGTGAGACCCAGTACTTC. It specifies CASSTLGGGETQYF.

The chain couples TRBV10-3 to TRBJ2-4, with unresolved D. The CDR3 totals 12 residues. V dropped 9 bases and J dropped 10 bases, with 16 bases sitting between them. Germline CDR1 reads ENHRY; CDR2 reads SYGVKD. The DNA of the CDR3 is TGTGCCATTTCGTTACAGTTTTTAATTCAGTACTTC. As protein: CAISLQFLIQYF.

This rearrangement joins TRBV6-1 to TRBJ1-5, with D tentatively TRBD1 (5 bases). Germline V lookup: CDR1 MNHNS, CDR2 SASEGT. The CDR3 spans 15 residues. The V gene lost 2 bases and the J gene lost 3 bases, with 11 bases spanning the gap. CDR3 protein: CASSEWAGPNQPQHF. CDR3 in DNA: TGTGCCAGCAGTGAATGGGCAGGGCCCAATCAGCCCCAGCATTTT.

The chain joins TRBV11-3 to TRBJ2-7, with 8 bases lining up with TRBD1. This CDR3 is 16 amino acids long. Germline V gene data show CDR1 as SGHNT and CDR2 as YENEEA. V lost 0 bases, J lost 5 bases, and 9 bases stayed unmatched. In nucleotides, the CDR3 is TGTGCCAGCAGCTTAGAATCGCCAGGGGGCCGGGACGAGCAGTACTTC. Translation gives CASSLESPGGRDEQYF.

In its sample, this clone was seen once. The rearrangement links TRBV15 to TRBJ2-2; 7 bases are shared with TRBD2. The ends lost 0 bases at V and 5 bases at J; junction bases unmatched: 6. Germline lookup yields CDR1 LNHNV and CDR2 YYDKDF (reference sequence). The CDR3 is 16 residues long. CDR3 sequence (DNA): TGTGCCACCAGCAGAGATATTGCTAGCGGAACCGGGGAGCTGTTTTTT. Residues: CATSRDIASGTGELFF.

This clone appeared a few times. The rearrangement uses TRBV6-6 and TRBJ2-7, with 9 bases lining up with TRBD2. This CDR3 spans 15 amino acids. V lost 2 bases, J lost 0 bases, and 2 bases stayed unmatched. Germline V lookup: CDR1 MNHNY, CDR2 SVGAGI (reference sequence). The CDR3 reads CASSYQAGGSYEQYF. The CDR3 DNA sequence: TGTGCCAGCAGTTACCAAGCGGGAGGCTCCTACGAGCAGTACTTC.

The table lists this clone with a few counts. The chain has TRBV19 and TRBJ2-2, with 10 bases fitting TRBD1. The ends lost 8 bases at V and 7 bases at J; junction bases unmatched: 13. The CDR3 loop spans 16 amino acids. Germline V gene lookup returns CDR1 LNHDA and CDR2 SQIVND (reference sequence). The CDR3 nucleotides read TGTGCCAGTCGCTTGACCGGACAGGGGGGAGTCGGGGAGCTGTTTTTT. Translated: CASRLTGQGGVGELFF.